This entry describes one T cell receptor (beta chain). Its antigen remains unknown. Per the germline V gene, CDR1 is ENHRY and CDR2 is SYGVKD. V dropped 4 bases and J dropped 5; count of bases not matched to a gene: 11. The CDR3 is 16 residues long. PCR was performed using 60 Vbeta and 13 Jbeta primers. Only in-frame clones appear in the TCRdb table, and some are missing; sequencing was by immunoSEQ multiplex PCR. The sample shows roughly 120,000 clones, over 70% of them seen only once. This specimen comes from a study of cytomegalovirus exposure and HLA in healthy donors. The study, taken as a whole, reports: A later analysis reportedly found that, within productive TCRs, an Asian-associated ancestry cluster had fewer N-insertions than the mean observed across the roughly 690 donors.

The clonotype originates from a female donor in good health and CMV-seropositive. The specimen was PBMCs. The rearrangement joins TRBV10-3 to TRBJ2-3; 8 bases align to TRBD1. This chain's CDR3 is CAISGGTGRLGDTQYF. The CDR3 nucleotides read TGTGCCATCAGTGGAGGGACAGGACGACTGGGAGATACGCAGTATTTT.